Presented here are 28 T cell receptor beta chains from one specimen sequenced in a study of response to subunit inactivated influenza vaccine (dated by TCRdb to 2016 to 2018). Receptor amplification or capture employed RT-PCR. This sample was sequenced with an Illumina HiSeq 2500. TCRdb passed the public sequencing reads through fastp at Q25 and MiXCR, retaining productive beta sequences. One record per CDR3 amino acid sequence lists the most common genes and DNA. This sample has 200,000 to 300,000 distinct CDR3 sequences in its table, and 12% of those were observed once. 7.5% to 10% of the sample rests with the top ten. The specimen comprised non-naive T cells sorted from PBMCs, sampled 14 to 15 days before vaccination. Per the publication, the cell subset or site label means: memory T cell fraction. The origin of the receptors is a man aged 45 to 65 who received an inactivated influenza vaccine. Donor details come from another sample of the same person, matched by shared clones.

This clonotype was observed a handful of times. The J gene is TRBJ2-7, the V gene TRBV25-1; the D gene could be TRBD1 or TRBD2 (5 bases each). Germline CDR1 reads MGHDK; CDR2 reads SYGVNS. CDR3 size: 13 residues. With 8 bases removed from V and 0 bases from J, the gap between germline ends came to 11 bases. Here the CDR3 reads CASRLGGSYEQYF. CDR3 in DNA: TGTGCCAGCCGCCTTGGGGGCTCCTACGAGCAGTACTTC.

In this sample, this clonotype turned up a few times. The chain carries TRBV12-3 or TRBV12-4 and TRBJ2-1, with a weak D call TRBD1 (6 bases). V was clipped by 2 bases and J by 7 bases, with 15 bases between them. This CDR3 is built from 15 residues. The DNA of the CDR3 is TGTGCCAGCAGTTTACAGGGGCTGGGTAGGAATGAGCAGTTCTTC. Translation: CASSLQGLGRNEQFF.

This clonotype was observed a few times. J is TRBJ2-5 and V is TRBV10-3; no reliable D call. Per the germline V gene, CDR1 is ENHRY and CDR2 is SYGVKD. Trimming pared 8 bases from V and 4 bases from J, leaving 14 bases between. CDR3 length: 13 amino acids. In DNA form, the CDR3 reads TGTGCCATCGAACAGAATAAGGGAGAGACCCAGTACTTC. It translates to CAIEQNKGETQYF.

This clonotype appeared a single time. With a much larger clone just one base away, this may be a read error. The chain couples TRBV6-1 to TRBJ2-7; 12 positions agree with TRBD2. The germline V gene has CDR1 MNHNS and CDR2 SASEGT. V shed 6 bases and J 3 bases; nucleotides not matched to a gene: 6. CDR3 length: 15 amino acids. The CDR3 loop reads CASRPTSGSLYEQYF. The CDR3 nucleotides are TGTGCCAGCAGACCGACTAGCGGGAGCCTCTACGAGCAGTACTTC.

The sample holds a few counts of this clonotype. This rearrangement joins TRBV3-1 to TRBJ2-1; 8 positions match TRBD2. CDR1 LGHDT and CDR2 YNNKEL come from the germline V gene (reference sequence). V trimming: 6 bases; J trimming: 4 bases; junction bases outside the gene matches: 8. This CDR3 contains 15 residues. The CDR3 is CASRLVAGSYNEQFF. The CDR3, as DNA: TGTGCCAGCAGGTTGGTAGCGGGATCTTACAATGAGCAGTTCTTC.

The chain couples TRBV3-1 to TRBJ2-5, with D hard to call. The CDR3 runs to 15 residues. With 11 bases removed from V and 4 bases from J, the gap between germline ends came to 23 bases. The germline gives CDR1 LGHDT, CDR2 YNNKEL (reference sequence). The CDR3 DNA reads TGTGCCTGCTGCCAATCAACGGGTGCAGGAGAGACCCAGTACTTC. Translating gives CACCQSTGAGETQYF.

The chain links TRBV9 to TRBJ2-2; 8 nucleotides match TRBD2. After removal of 4 bases from V and 5 bases from J, the junction contained 10 bases not matched to a gene. The V gene's germline CDR1 is SGDLS and CDR2 YYNGEE. This CDR3 comprises 16 residues. The CDR3 DNA is TGTGCCAGCAGCATCACTAGCGGAGGATCGACCGGGGAGCTGTTTTTT. This sequence encodes CASSITSGGSTGELFF.

This clonotype was seen a handful of times. The J gene is TRBJ1-2, the V gene TRBV12-3 or TRBV12-4; D not certain. V was shortened by 2 bases and J by 0 bases, with 10 bases between the two germline ends. This CDR3 region has 15 residues. CDR3 sequence (DNA): TGTGCCAGCAGTTTAAAGGCAGCGACTAACTATGGCTACACCTTC. Translated: CASSLKAATNYGYTF.

This clonotype was detected only a few times. This chain connects TRBV6-2 or TRBV6-3 to TRBJ2-3; possible D gene TRBD2, 6 bases. Germline assignment: CDR1 MNHEY and CDR2 SVGEGT. The length of the CDR3 is 14 residues. The V end was cut by 6 bases, the J end by 3 bases, with 13 bases between. CDR3 amino acids: CASRLGRLTDTQYF. Here the CDR3 DNA reads TGTGCCAGCAGACTAGGGAGGTTGACAGATACGCAGTATTTT.

Many counts were recorded for this clonotype. The V and J genes are TRBV29-1 and TRBJ2-7; 9 bases are a match to TRBD2. CDR3 size: 15 residues. CDR1 is SQVTM, CDR2 ANQGSEA, per germline. V was pared by 2 bases and J by 7 bases, with 12 bases of the junction left unmatched. CDR3 sequence reads: CSVELALAGGQEQYF. The CDR3 DNA reads as TGCAGCGTTGAATTGGCTCTGGCGGGGGGGCAAGAGCAGTACTTC.

This clonotype came up a few times. The chain links TRBV29-1 to TRBJ1-1, with D possibly matching TRBD1 (6 bases). CDR3 length equals 12 residues. From germline, CDR1 is SQVTM and CDR2 ANQGSEA. Trimming left V 4 bases short and J 5 bases short, with 11 bases between. The CDR3 bases are TGCAGCGTTGTTAAGGGGGTAACTGAAGCTTTCTTT. Translation: CSVVKGVTEAFF.

CDR3 protein: CSARVSGGASGGNEQFF. CDR3 DNA: TGCAGTGCTAGGGTTAGCGGGGGGGCAAGTGGCGGAAATGAGCAGTTCTTC. The V and J genes are TRBV20-1 and TRBJ2-1; 11 nucleotides match TRBD2. Germline values: CDR1 DFQATT, CDR2 SNEGSKA (reference sequence). The CDR3 is made up of 17 amino acids. J gave up 7 bases and V 3 bases, and 14 bases lay outside the gene matches.

This chain uses TRBV4-2 with TRBJ2-1, with TRBD2 matching 7 bases. J gave up 6 bases and V 0 bases, and 8 bases lay outside the gene matches. Germline CDR1 is LGHNA and CDR2 is YNFKEQ. The CDR3 is 16 residues long. The CDR3 sequence: CASSQDPWVAGNEQFF. Here the CDR3 DNA reads TGTGCCAGCAGCCAAGACCCCTGGGTAGCGGGCAATGAGCAGTTCTTC.

Only a few counts were recorded for this clonotype. The CDR3 here is CSASPPNTDTQYF. DNA for the CDR3: TGCAGTGCTAGTCCCCCTAACACAGATACGCAGTATTTT. The V call is TRBV20-1, the J call TRBJ2-3; D is uncertain. The CDR3 is 13 amino acids. Germline CDR1 is DFQATT and CDR2 is SNEGSKA (reference sequence). The V end was cut by 3 bases, the J end by 2 bases, with 9 bases between.

This clonotype was observed a handful of times. The gene calls are TRBV2 and TRBJ1-2; tentative D call: TRBD1 (6 bases). CDR3 length: 13 amino acids. Germline-derived CDR1 and CDR2 are SNHLY and FYNNEI. V gave up 6 bases and J gave up 4 bases, with 12 bases separating them. The CDR3 DNA sequence: TGTGCCAGCAGCGGACAGCAACTCTATGGCTACACCTTC. Its translation: CASSGQQLYGYTF.

This clonotype came up many times. V and J are TRBV20-1 and TRBJ2-1; 10 bases are shared with TRBD2. Germline V gene lookup returns CDR1 DFQATT and CDR2 SNEGSKA (reference sequence). The CDR3 extends over 15 amino acids. V shed 4 bases, J shed 9 bases, and the junction held 12 bases outside the gene matches. The CDR3, as DNA: TGCAGTGCTAAGCGTAGAAGCGGGGGGGCCGGTGAGCAGTTCTTC. Its translation: CSAKRRSGGAGEQFF.

Comments on this clonotype: With a much larger clone just one base away, this may be a read error. This sequence joins TRBV20-1 and TRBJ2-7; D gene ambiguous. Germline V gene sequence: CDR1 DFQATT, CDR2 SNEGSKA (reference sequence). With 6 bases removed from V and 2 bases from J, the gap between germline ends came to 17 bases. This CDR3 contains 14 residues. CDR3 bases: TGCAGTGCAACCGAGTGGGGAATTACCTACGAGCAGTACTTC. It specifies CSATEWGITYEQYF.

The sample holds many counts of this clonotype. The chain combines TRBV7-9 with TRBJ2-7, with a tentative D call TRBD1 (6 bases). This CDR3 region has 14 residues. The germline V and J ends were trimmed by 0 bases and 9 bases, with 15 bases remaining between them. CDR1 is SEHNR, CDR2 FQNEAQ, per germline (reference sequence). The CDR3 sequence: CASSLAGHGKGQYF. For the CDR3, the DNA is TGTGCCAGCAGCTTAGCGGGACACGGAAAGGGGCAGTACTTC.

Only a few counts were recorded for this clonotype. The V call is TRBV19, the J call TRBJ1-1, with D perhaps matching TRBD1 (6 bases). This CDR3 is 13 amino acids long. Germline V gene sequence: CDR1 LNHDA, CDR2 SQIVND (reference sequence). Trimming stripped 6 bases from V and 0 bases from J, with 8 bases between. The CDR3 reads CASRRQVNTEAFF. Written as DNA, the CDR3 is TGTGCCAGTAGAAGACAGGTGAACACTGAAGCTTTCTTT.

This clonotype was counted only a few times. The gene calls are TRBV29-1 and TRBJ2-7, with TRBD2 matching 7 bases. Germline trimming cut 0 bases from V and 4 bases from J; bases unmatched to any gene: 9. CDR3 length: 15 residues. Germline loops: CDR1 SQVTM, CDR2 ANQGSEA. The CDR3 is CSVEEPGTTDYEQYF. CDR3 in DNA: TGCAGCGTTGAAGAACCCGGGACTACCGATTACGAGCAGTACTTC.

This clonotype was counted between two and nine times. This chain links TRBV7-2 with TRBJ2-2; 7 nucleotides agree with TRBD2. CDR3 length: 15 residues. The junction had 6 bases not matched to a gene; V was cut back by 3 bases and J by 5 bases. Per the germline V gene, CDR1 is SGHTA and CDR2 is FQGNSA. The CDR3 DNA is TGTGCCAGCAGCTTTACGAGCGGGGCAACCGGGGAGCTGTTTTTT. Encoded protein: CASSFTSGATGELFF. The entire variable domain, with the rest obtained from reference TRBV7-2 and TRBJ2-2, is as follows: GAGVSQSPSNKVTEKGKDVELRCDPISGHTALYWYRQSLGQGLEFLIYFQGNSAPDKSGLPSDRFSAERTGGSVSTLTIQRTQQEDSAVYLCASSFTSGATGELFFGEGSRLTVL.

The chain has TRBV5-1 and TRBJ2-1; 14 bases line up with TRBD2. V dropped 4 bases and J dropped 7; count of bases not matched to a gene: 10. CDR1 SGHRS and CDR2 YFSETQ come from the germline V gene. This CDR3 contains 17 residues. CDR3 nucleotides: TGCGCCAGCAGCCTGATGACTAGCGGGAGGGCCTTGAATGAGCAGTTCTTC. It codes for CASSLMTSGRALNEQFF.

This clonotype was seen more than once but under ten times. Here the CDR3 DNA reads TGTGCCAGCAGCTTGGGGGGACAGGGACTCTACGAGCAGTACTTC. It specifies CASSLGGQGLYEQYF. V is TRBV5-6 and J is TRBJ2-7; 9 bases are a match to TRBD1. Trimming removed 0 bases from V and 3 bases from J; junction bases left unmatched: 4. Germline CDR1 SGHDT, CDR2 YYEEEE. The CDR3 length is 15 residues.

Only a few counts were recorded for this clonotype. The CDR3 DNA follows: TGTGCCAGCAGCTTAGAGCCGGGGGTCCCCATCGAGCAGTACTTC. Its translation is CASSLEPGVPIEQYF. This chain links TRBV7-2 with TRBJ2-7; D might be TRBD2 (6 bases). The germline V and J ends were trimmed by 1 base and 6 bases, with 16 bases remaining between them. Germline V gene data show CDR1 as SGHTA and CDR2 as FQGNSA. The CDR3 length is 15 residues.

This sequence joins TRBV20-1 and TRBJ1-3; D unresolved. The CDR3 has 16 amino acids. Trimming stripped 3 bases from V and 0 bases from J, with 15 bases between. Germline CDR1 and CDR2: DFQATT and SNEGSKA (reference sequence). The CDR3 reads CSARGGSSYSGNTIYF. As DNA, the CDR3 is TGCAGTGCTAGGGGAGGATCCTCCTACTCTGGAAACACCATATATTTT.

The chain links TRBV7-2 to TRBJ2-1, with 12 bases aligning to TRBD2. In germline, CDR1 is SGHTA, CDR2 FQGNSA. The CDR3 length is 14 residues. The CDR3 loop reads CASSGGASYNEQFF. The CDR3 DNA is TGTGCATCTAGCGGGGGGGCTAGTTACAATGAGCAGTTCTTC.

This sequence joins TRBV5-6 and TRBJ2-7, with TRBD1 matching 8 bases. With 2 bases clipped from V and 5 bases from J, the junction kept 6 bases outside the gene matches. There are 14 residues in the CDR3. CDR1 is SGHDT, CDR2 YYEEEE, per germline. CDR3 region: CASSLVDRGDEQYF. For the CDR3, the DNA is TGTGCCAGCAGCTTAGTTGACAGGGGCGACGAGCAGTACTTC. Looking up the rest from reference TRBV5-6 and TRBJ2-7 gives the full variable domain: DAGVTQSPTHLIKTRGQQVTLRCSPKSGHDTVSWYQQALGQGPQFIFQYYEEEERQRGNFPDRFSGHQFPNYSSELNVNALLLGDSALYLCASSLVDRGDEQYFGPGTRLTVT.

This clonotype was seen only a few times. As DNA, the CDR3 is TGCAGCGCCAGGACGGCCTCCTACGAGCAGTACTTC. Residues: CSARTASYEQYF. V gene TRBV29-1 combines with J gene TRBJ2-7; the D is unclear. The V end was cut by 7 bases, the J end by 0 bases, with 10 bases between. Germline V lookup: CDR1 SQVTM, CDR2 ANQGSEA. The CDR3 consists of 12 residues.